The 21 T cell receptor beta chains below come from one sample, sequenced in a study of regulatory T cells in long-lasting Graves disease (dated by TCRdb to the early 2020s). Library preparation employed multiplex PCR. Sequencing was performed on an Illumina HiSeq 4000. CDR3 regions were amplified by Arm-PCR with iRepertoire HTBI primers to construct TCR beta libraries. The public sequencing data were trimmed at Q25 with fastp and processed into clonotypes with MiXCR by TCRdb, which kept only in-frame beta chains. Identical CDR3 protein sequences are pooled into one entry, listed with their most common genes and DNA. The sample table shows 350,000 to 500,000 distinct CDR3 sequences, and 16% are seen once. Roughly 10% of the sample is taken by the ten largest. This specimen's time point label, per the study, means: newly diagnosed GD, antithyroid drugs for less than 3 months. For both TCR sequencing and RNA sequencing, RNA was extracted from PBMCs in TRIzol.

Another study also made use of these data, one on T cells in Graves' hyperthyroidism and ophthalmopathy.

This specimen was peripheral blood mononuclear cells (PBMCs), taken at new diagnosis, from a patient treated with antithyroid drugs. The receptors were gathered from a woman aged 25-40 years with Graves disease. Donor details come from another sample of the same person, matched by shared clones.

This clonotype came up many times. The chain joins TRBV6-2 or TRBV6-3 to TRBJ2-1; D not certain. Per the germline V gene, CDR1 is MNHEY and CDR2 is SVGEGT. The CDR3 extends over 12 amino acids. V was trimmed by 2 bases and J by 7 bases, leaving 6 bases between them. This CDR3 reads CASSYPQNEQFF. The CDR3 coding sequence is TGTGCCAGCAGTTACCCGCAAAATGAGCAGTTCTTC.

This clonotype was detected only a few times. V is TRBV12-3 or TRBV12-4 and J is TRBJ1-2, with D possibly matching TRBD1 (5 bases). V was clipped by 4 bases and J by 8 bases, with 11 bases between them. The CDR3 spans 12 residues. DNA for the CDR3: TGTGCCAGCAGTTCTGCCGGGGGAGGCTACACCTTC. Protein sequence: CASSSAGGGYTF.

This clonotype was detected only a few times. The chain combines TRBV12-5 with TRBJ2-1; 8 bases align to TRBD2. From germline, CDR1 is LGHNT and CDR2 FRNRAP. V dropped 9 bases and J dropped 0; count of bases not matched to a gene: 7. The CDR3 is 15 residues long. Here the CDR3 reads CASTVSGSSYNEQFF. For the CDR3, the DNA is TGTGCTAGCACCGTGAGCGGGAGCTCCTACAATGAGCAGTTCTTC.

The table lists this clonotype with a few counts. This chain connects TRBV14 to TRBJ2-1; D unresolved. Per germline, CDR1 SGHDN and CDR2 FVKESK. The CDR3 runs to 13 residues. Trimming removed 1 base at V and 10 bases at J, with 11 bases between. The CDR3 spells CASSQAEYAEQFF. CDR3 DNA: TGTGCCAGCAGCCAAGCTGAGTACGCCGAGCAGTTCTTC.

On this clonotype itself: A much larger clone lies a single base off, so this may be a read error. For the CDR3, the DNA is TGTGCCAGCTCACCAGACAGGGGGCTAAGTGAAGGTTTCTTT. Its translation: CASSPDRGLSEGFF. J is TRBJ1-1 and V is TRBV18, with 10 bases identical to TRBD1. This CDR3 is built from 14 residues. Germline V gives CDR1 KGHSH, CDR2 LQKENI.

This clonotype has a count of ten or more. The CDR3 spells CASSFLQGDTEAFF. The CDR3 DNA reads TGTGCCAGCAGTTTTTTACAGGGTGACACTGAAGCTTTCTTT. The chain employs TRBV6-5 and TRBJ1-1; D is possibly TRBD1 (6 bases). Trimming removed 4 bases at V and 3 bases at J, with 12 bases between. The germline V gene has CDR1 MNHEY and CDR2 SVGAGI. The CDR3 is 14 amino acids.

This clonotype was detected ten times or more. V gene TRBV29-1 combines with J gene TRBJ2-7; the D is unclear. This CDR3 has 12 amino acids. Per the germline V gene, CDR1 is SQVTM and CDR2 is ANQGSEA. The V gene lost 4 bases and the J gene lost 7 bases, with 14 bases spanning the gap. CDR3 amino acids: CSVALDLGEQYF. In nucleotides, the CDR3 is TGCAGCGTTGCTCTAGATCTGGGAGAGCAGTACTTC.

This clonotype was seen at least ten times. V is TRBV2 and J is TRBJ2-7, with no clear D. The CDR3 length is 14 residues. The V gene's germline CDR1 is SNHLY and CDR2 FYNNEI. Trimming shortened V by 6 bases and J by 2 bases, and 14 bases separated the two germline ends. This CDR3 reads CASRVRIGAYEQYF. CDR3 coding DNA: TGTGCCAGCAGAGTTAGGATAGGAGCCTACGAGCAGTACTTC. The full variable domain, in which reference TRBV2 and TRBJ2-7 provide the parts outside the CDR3, is EPEVTQTPSHQVTQMGQEVILRCVPISNHLYFYWYRQILGQKVEFLVSFYNNEISEKSEIFDDQFSVERPDGSNFTLKIRSTKLEDSAMYFCASRVRIGAYEQYFGPGTRLTVT.

The sample holds many counts of this clonotype. This chain joins TRBV5-1 and TRBJ2-1; 11 bases align to TRBD2. The CDR3 is made up of 17 amino acids. Germline V lookup: CDR1 SGHRS, CDR2 YFSETQ. V lost 6 bases, J lost 0 bases, and 8 bases stayed unmatched. CDR3 region: CASTTSGMRSSYNEQFF. CDR3 nucleotides: TGCGCCAGCACGACTAGCGGGATGCGGAGCTCCTACAATGAGCAGTTCTTC.

In this sample, this clonotype turned up many times. The rearrangement links TRBV28 to TRBJ2-7; D uncertain. Germline V gene data show CDR1 as MDHEN and CDR2 as SYDVKM. V lost 2 bases and J 2 bases, leaving 16 bases between the germline ends. This CDR3 spans 16 amino acids. The CDR3 bases are TGTGCCAGCAGTTTACGCCGATCCGGGCCACCCTACGAGCAGTACTTC. It is translated as CASSLRRSGPPYEQYF.

The sample holds many counts of this clonotype. The rearrangement links TRBV5-1 to TRBJ2-7; possibly TRBD1 or TRBD2 for D (5 bases each). Germline V gives CDR1 SGHRS, CDR2 YFSETQ. V gave up 1 base and J gave up 7 bases, with 15 bases separating them. CDR3 size: 14 residues. Here the CDR3 DNA reads TGCGCCAGCAGCTTGTCGCGAACTGGGGGTGAGCAGTACTTC. This translates into CASSLSRTGGEQYF.

V and J are TRBV9 and TRBJ2-1, with 9 bases aligning to TRBD2. J gave up 8 bases and V 3 bases, and 9 bases lay outside the gene matches. The CDR3 contains 15 residues. Germline CDR1 SGDLS, CDR2 YYNGEE. The CDR3 region is CASSAREGLSDEQFF. DNA for the CDR3: TGTGCCAGCAGCGCGCGGGAGGGTCTTTCCGATGAGCAGTTCTTC.

In this sample, this clonotype turned up many times. The chain's CDR3 is CASSSGRDYEQYF. CDR3 nucleotides: TGTGCCAGTTCTAGCGGGAGGGATTACGAGCAGTACTTC. V usage is TRBV18 and J usage is TRBJ2-7, with 12 positions matching TRBD2. V shed 9 bases and J 4 bases; nucleotides not matched to a gene: 4. The CDR3 is 13 residues long. CDR1 and CDR2 from the germline V gene are KGHSH and LQKENI.

The chain employs TRBV20-1 and TRBJ2-1, with 9 positions matching TRBD2. Germline V gives CDR1 DFQATT, CDR2 SNEGSKA (reference sequence). Unmatched junction bases numbered 16, after V lost 1 base and J lost 0 bases. This CDR3 comprises 20 residues. CDR3 coding DNA: TGCAGTGCTAGAGGAGCGGGATGGCGGGAGGGCCGGAGCTCCTACAATGAGCAGTTCTTC. This encodes CSARGAGWREGRSSYNEQFF.

This clonotype was seen at least ten times. The chain recombines TRBV15 with TRBJ2-5; 8 bases line up with TRBD2. The CDR3 has 18 amino acids. Per the germline V gene, CDR1 is LNHNV and CDR2 is YYDKDF (reference sequence). Trimming at V came to 0 bases and at J to 5 bases, leaving 14 bases not matched to a gene. The CDR3 sequence: CATSRDGTSGRTRETQYF. The CDR3 nucleotides are TGTGCCACCAGCAGAGACGGAACTAGCGGTAGGACGAGGGAGACCCAGTACTTC.

This clonotype has a count of ten or more. The chain carries TRBV20-1 and TRBJ2-7; D gene unclear. Germline V gives CDR1 DFQATT, CDR2 SNEGSKA (reference sequence). The CDR3 is 12 residues long. The V end was cut by 0 bases, the J end by 3 bases, with 6 bases between. In DNA, the CDR3 is TGCAGTGCTAGAGATCTAGGCTACGAGCAGTACTTC. This encodes CSARDLGYEQYF.

This clonotype was observed many times. This chain joins TRBV12-3 or TRBV12-4 and TRBJ1-1; no clear D. The germline V and J ends were trimmed by 0 bases and 6 bases, with 11 bases remaining between them. This CDR3 region has 14 residues. CDR3 sequence (DNA): TGTGCCAGCAGTTTAGCGCTTGGGTCCGCTGAAGCTTTCTTT. This encodes CASSLALGSAEAFF.

This rearrangement joins TRBV9 to TRBJ2-5; TRBD1 might be the D (6 bases). The V gene lost 6 bases and the J gene lost 5 bases, with 14 bases spanning the gap. In germline, CDR1 is SGDLS, CDR2 YYNGEE. The length of the CDR3 is 13 residues. CDR3 residues: CASTSGTPETQYF. The CDR3 region has the DNA TGTGCCAGCACCTCAGGGACACCGGAGACCCAGTACTTC.

J is TRBJ2-5 and V is TRBV7-8; 8 nucleotides match TRBD2. This CDR3 region has 14 residues. Germline-derived CDR1 and CDR2 are SGHVS and FQNEAQ. The V gene end was trimmed by 4 bases and the J gene end by 2 bases; junction bases not matched to a gene: 3. CDR3 DNA sequence: TGTGCCAGCAGCTCACTAGCGGCTCAAGAGACCCAGTACTTC. As protein: CASSSLAAQETQYF.

This clonotype appeared many times. The chain couples TRBV4-1 to TRBJ2-5, with 7 positions matching TRBD1. The CDR3 spans 15 residues. J was trimmed by 1 base and V by 3 bases; bases with no gene match: 5. Per the germline V gene, CDR1 is MGHRA and CDR2 is YSYEKL. The CDR3 coding sequence is TGCGCCAGCAGCCAGATACACAGGGGCCAAGAGACCCAGTACTTC. It codes for CASSQIHRGQETQYF.

This chain connects TRBV5-1 to TRBJ2-5, with D possibly TRBD2 on 5 matching bases. Trimming took off 4 bases at V and 4 bases at J, with 14 bases between the two ends. Germline V gene lookup returns CDR1 SGHRS and CDR2 YFSETQ. This CDR3 has 14 residues. The CDR3, as DNA: TGCGCCAGCAGCCCAACAGCGGCCACAGAGACCCAGTACTTC. It translates to CASSPTAATETQYF.